This T cell receptor beta chain emerged from a study of blood T cell repertoires in COVID-19. Generated by immunoSEQ multiplex PCR, the TCRdb table keeps only in-frame clones and is missing some. There are 230,000 or so clones in the sample; 75% to 85% occur only once, and 2% to 2.5% lies in the top ten. The sequenced sample consisted of peripheral blood. The clonotype originates from a middle-aged man who had recovered from COVID-19.

This chain's CDR3 is CASSFQAGTGELFF. CDR3 sequence (DNA): TGTGCCAGCAGCTTTCAAGCGGGGACCGGGGAGCTGTTTTTT. The rearrangement uses TRBV11-2 and TRBJ2-2; TRBD2 matches at 7 bases. V trimming: 3 bases; J trimming: 5 bases; junction bases outside the gene matches: 3. The CDR3 contains 14 residues. The germline V gene has CDR1 SGHAT and CDR2 FQNNGV.